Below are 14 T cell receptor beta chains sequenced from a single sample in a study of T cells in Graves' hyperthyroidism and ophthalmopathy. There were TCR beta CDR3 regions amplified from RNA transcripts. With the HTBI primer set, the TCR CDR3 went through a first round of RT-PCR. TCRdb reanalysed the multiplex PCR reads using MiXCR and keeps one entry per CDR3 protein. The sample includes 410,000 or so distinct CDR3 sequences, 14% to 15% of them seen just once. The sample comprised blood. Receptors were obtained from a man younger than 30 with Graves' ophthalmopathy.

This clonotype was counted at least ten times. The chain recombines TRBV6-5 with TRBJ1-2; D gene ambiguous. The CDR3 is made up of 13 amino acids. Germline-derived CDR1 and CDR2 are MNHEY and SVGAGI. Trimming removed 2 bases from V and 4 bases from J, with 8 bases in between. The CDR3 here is CASSYRAGYGYTF. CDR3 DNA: TGTGCCAGCAGTTACAGGGCGGGCTATGGCTACACCTTC.

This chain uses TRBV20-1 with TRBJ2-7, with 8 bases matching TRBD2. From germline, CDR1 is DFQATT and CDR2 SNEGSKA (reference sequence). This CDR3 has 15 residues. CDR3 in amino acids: CTQGEGTRGGYEQYF. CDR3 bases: TGCACCCAAGGTGAGGGAACCCGGGGGGGCTACGAGCAGTACTTC.

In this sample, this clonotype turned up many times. CDR3 region: CASSQTGFDYGYTF. The CDR3 DNA follows: TGCGCCAGCAGCCAGACAGGGTTCGACTATGGCTACACCTTC. This sequence joins TRBV5-1 and TRBJ1-2; 7 nucleotides match TRBD1. V trimming: 4 bases; J trimming: 3 bases; junction bases outside the gene matches: 6. The germline CDR1 and CDR2 sequences are SGHRS and YFSETQ. CDR3 size: 14 residues.

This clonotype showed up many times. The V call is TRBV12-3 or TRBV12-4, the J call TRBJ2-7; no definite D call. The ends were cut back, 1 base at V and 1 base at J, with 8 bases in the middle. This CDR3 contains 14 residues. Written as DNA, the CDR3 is TGTGCCAGCAGTTTAGAGGTCGGTTCCTACGAGCAGTACTTC. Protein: CASSLEVGSYEQYF.

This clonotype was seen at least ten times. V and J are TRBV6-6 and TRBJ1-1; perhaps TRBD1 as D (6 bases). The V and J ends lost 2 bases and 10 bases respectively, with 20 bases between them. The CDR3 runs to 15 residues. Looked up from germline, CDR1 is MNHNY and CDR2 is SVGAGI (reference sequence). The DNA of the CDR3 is TGTGCCAGCAGTTACGCGACCGATACCAGGGGAACAGCTTTCTTT. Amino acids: CASSYATDTRGTAFF.

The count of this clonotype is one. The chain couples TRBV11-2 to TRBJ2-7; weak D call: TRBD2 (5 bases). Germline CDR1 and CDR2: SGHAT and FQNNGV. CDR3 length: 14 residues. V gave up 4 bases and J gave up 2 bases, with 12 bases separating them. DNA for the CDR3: TGTGCCAGCAGCTCCCCTAGCAGCGCCTACGAGCAGTACTTC. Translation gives CASSSPSSAYEQYF.

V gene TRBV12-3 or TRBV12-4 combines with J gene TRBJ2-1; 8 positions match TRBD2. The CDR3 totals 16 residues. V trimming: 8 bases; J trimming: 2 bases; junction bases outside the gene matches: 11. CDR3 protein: CASRARLARTYNEQFF. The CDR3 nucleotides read TGTGCCAGCCGGGCGAGACTAGCGCGTACCTACAATGAGCAGTTCTTC.

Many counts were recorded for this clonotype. The CDR3 here is CASSRYSGGANWGETQYF. CDR3 DNA: TGTGCCAGCAGTCGATATAGCGGGGGGGCGAATTGGGGAGAGACCCAGTACTTC. The chain combines TRBV12-3 or TRBV12-4 with TRBJ2-5; 11 bases fit TRBD2. The trim removed 5 bases at V and 4 bases at J, leaving 15 bases unmatched. The CDR3 runs to 18 residues.

For the CDR3, the DNA is TGTGCCAGCAGTGAAACAACGGCCGGGGAGCTGTTTTTT. Encoded protein: CASSETTAGELFF. This chain joins TRBV25-1 and TRBJ2-2; D uncertain. There are 13 residues in the CDR3. V lost 2 bases and J lost 6, with 7 bases in between. Germline-derived CDR1 and CDR2 are MGHDK and SYGVNS. The full variable domain, with the rest looked up from reference TRBV25-1 and TRBJ2-2, is EADIYQTPRYLVIGTGKKITLECSQTMGHDKMYWYQQDPGMELHLIHYSYGVNSTEKGDLSSESTVSRIRTEHFPLTLESARPSHTSQYLCASSETTAGELFFGEGSRLTVL.

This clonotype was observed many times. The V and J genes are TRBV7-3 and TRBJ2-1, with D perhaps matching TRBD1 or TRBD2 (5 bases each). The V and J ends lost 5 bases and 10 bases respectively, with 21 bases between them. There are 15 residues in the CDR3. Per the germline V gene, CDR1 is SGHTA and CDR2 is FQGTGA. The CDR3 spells CASSPSGRPAGEQFF. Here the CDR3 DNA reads TGTGCCAGCAGCCCAAGTGGGAGACCGGCAGGGGAGCAGTTCTTC.

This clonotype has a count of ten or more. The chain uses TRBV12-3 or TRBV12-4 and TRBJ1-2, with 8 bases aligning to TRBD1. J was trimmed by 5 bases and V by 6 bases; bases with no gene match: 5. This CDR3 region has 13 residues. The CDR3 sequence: CASRTGTGYGYTF. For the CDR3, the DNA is TGTGCCAGCAGAACCGGGACAGGATATGGCTACACCTTC.

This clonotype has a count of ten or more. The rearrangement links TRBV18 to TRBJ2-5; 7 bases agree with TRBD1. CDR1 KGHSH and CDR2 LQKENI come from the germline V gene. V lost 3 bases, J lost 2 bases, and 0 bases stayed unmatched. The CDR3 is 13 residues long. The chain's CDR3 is CASSPDRQETQYF. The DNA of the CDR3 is TGTGCCAGCTCACCGGACAGGCAAGAGACCCAGTACTTC.

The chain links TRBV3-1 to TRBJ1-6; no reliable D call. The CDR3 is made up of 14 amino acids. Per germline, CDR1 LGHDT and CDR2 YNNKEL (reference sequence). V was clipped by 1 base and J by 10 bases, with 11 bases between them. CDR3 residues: CASSQGGMGSPLHF. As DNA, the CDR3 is TGTGCCAGCAGCCAAGGGGGTATGGGGTCACCCCTCCACTTT.

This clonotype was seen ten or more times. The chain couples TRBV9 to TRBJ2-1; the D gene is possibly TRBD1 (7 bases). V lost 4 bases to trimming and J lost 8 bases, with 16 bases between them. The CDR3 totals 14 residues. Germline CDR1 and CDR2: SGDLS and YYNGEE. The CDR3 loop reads CASSIRQGGHEQFF. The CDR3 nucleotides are TGTGCCAGCAGCATCCGACAGGGAGGCCATGAGCAGTTCTTC.